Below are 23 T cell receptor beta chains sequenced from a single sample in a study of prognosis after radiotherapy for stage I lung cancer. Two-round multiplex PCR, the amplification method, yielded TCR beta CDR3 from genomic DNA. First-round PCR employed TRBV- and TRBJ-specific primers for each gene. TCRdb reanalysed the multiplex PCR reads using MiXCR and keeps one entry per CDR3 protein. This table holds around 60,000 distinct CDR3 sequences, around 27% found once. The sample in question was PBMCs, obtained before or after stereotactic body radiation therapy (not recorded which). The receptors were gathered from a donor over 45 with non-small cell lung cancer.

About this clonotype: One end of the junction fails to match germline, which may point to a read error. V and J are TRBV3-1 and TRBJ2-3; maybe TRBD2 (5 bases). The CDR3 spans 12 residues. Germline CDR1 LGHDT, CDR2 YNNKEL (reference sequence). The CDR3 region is CVSSQSGGTQYF. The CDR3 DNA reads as TGTGTCAGCAGCCAATCTGGAGGTACGCAGTATTTT.

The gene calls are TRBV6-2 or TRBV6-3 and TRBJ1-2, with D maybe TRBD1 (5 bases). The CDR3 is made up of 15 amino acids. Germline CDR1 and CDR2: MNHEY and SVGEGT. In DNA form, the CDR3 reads TGTAACAGCAGTTACCTACAGGACTCTAACTATGGCTACACCTTC. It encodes CNSSYLQDSNYGYTF.

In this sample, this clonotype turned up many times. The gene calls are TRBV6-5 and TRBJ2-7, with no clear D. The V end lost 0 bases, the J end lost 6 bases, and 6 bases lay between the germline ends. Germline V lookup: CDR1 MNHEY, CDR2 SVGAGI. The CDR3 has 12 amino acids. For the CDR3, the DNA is TGTGCCAGCAGTTACTCGGTCCGCGAGCAGTACTTC. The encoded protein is CASSYSVREQYF.

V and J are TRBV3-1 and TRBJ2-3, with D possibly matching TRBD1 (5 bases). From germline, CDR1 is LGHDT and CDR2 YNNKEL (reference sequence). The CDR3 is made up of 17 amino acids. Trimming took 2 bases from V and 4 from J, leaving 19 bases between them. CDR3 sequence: CASSQFGKGLASDTQYF. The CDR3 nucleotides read TGTGCCAGCAGCCAATTCGGAAAGGGGCTGGCCTCAGATACGCAGTATTTT.

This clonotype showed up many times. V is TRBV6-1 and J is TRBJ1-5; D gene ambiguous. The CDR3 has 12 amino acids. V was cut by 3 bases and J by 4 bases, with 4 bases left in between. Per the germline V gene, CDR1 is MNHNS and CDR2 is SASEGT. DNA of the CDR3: TGTGCCAGCAGTGAGAGGAATCAGCCCCAGCATTTT. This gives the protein CASSERNQPQHF.

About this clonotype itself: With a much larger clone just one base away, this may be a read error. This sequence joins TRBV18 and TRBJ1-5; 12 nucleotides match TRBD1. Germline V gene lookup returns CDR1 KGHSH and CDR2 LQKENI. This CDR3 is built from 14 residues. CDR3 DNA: TGTGCCAGTTCCGGGACAGGGGGCAATCATCCCCAGCATTTT. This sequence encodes CASSGTGGNHPQHF.

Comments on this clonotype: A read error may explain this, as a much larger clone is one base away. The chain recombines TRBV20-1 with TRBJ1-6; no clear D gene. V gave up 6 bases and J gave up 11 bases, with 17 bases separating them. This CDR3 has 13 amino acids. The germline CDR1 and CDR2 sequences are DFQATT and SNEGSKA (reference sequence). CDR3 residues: CSAYEVRNPPLHF. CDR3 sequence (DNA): TGCAGTGCCTACGAGGTCCGGAATCCACCCCTCCACTTT.

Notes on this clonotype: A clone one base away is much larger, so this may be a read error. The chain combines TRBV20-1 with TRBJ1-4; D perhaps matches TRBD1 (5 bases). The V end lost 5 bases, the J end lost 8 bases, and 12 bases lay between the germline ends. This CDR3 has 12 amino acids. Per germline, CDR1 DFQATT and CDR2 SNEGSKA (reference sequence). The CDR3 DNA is TGCAGTGCTGGGCATGGGGGAGAAAAACTGTTTTTT. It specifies CSAGHGGEKLFF.

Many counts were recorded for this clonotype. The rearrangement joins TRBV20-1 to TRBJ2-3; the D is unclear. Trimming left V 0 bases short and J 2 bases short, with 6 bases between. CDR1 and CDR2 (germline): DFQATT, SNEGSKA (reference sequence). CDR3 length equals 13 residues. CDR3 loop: CSAREVSTDTQYF. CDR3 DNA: TGCAGTGCTAGAGAAGTATCCACAGATACGCAGTATTTT.

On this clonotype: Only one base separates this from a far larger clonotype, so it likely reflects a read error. CDR3 in DNA: TGTGCCAGCAGTTACCGAGCGAAAGAGACCCGGTACTTC. It codes for CASSYRAKETRYF. The gene calls are TRBV6-9 and TRBJ2-5; D gene uncertain. Germline V gives CDR1 MNHGY, CDR2 SVAAGI. The CDR3 is 13 amino acids.

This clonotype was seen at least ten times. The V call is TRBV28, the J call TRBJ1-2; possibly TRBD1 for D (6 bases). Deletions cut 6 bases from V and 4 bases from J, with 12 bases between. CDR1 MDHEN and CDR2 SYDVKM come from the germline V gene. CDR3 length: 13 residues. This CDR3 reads CASSGQGTYGYTF. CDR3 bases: TGTGCCAGCAGCGGGCAGGGGACCTATGGCTACACCTTC.

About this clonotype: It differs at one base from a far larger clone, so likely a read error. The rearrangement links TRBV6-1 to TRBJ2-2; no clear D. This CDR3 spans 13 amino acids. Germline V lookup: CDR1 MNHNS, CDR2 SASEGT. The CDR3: CAISSPGPGELFF. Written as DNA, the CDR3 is TGTGCCATCAGTTCTCCAGGTCCCGGGGAGCTGTTTTTT.

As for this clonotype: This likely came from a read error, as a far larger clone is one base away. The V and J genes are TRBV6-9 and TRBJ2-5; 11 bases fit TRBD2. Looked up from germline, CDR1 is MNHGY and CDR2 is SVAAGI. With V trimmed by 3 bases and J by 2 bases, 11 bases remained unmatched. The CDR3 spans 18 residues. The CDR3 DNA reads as TGTGCCAGCAGTTACAGTCACGGACTAGCGGGCTTTCAAGAGACCCAGTACTTC. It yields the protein CASSYSHGLAGFQETQYF.

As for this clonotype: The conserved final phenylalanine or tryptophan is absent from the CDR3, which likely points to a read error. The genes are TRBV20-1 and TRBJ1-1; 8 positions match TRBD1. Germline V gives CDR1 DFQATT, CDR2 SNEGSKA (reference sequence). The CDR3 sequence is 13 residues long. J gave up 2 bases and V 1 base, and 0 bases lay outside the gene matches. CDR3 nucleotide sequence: TGCAGTGCTAGAGCAGGGGGCAACACTGAAGCTTTCCTT. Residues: CSARAGGNTEAFL.

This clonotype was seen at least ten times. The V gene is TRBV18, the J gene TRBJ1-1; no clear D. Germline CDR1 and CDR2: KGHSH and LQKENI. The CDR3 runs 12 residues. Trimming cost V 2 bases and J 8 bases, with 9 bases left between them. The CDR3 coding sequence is TGTGCCAGCTCACCAGGTCGTCGGGAAGCTTTCTTT. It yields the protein CASSPGRREAFF.

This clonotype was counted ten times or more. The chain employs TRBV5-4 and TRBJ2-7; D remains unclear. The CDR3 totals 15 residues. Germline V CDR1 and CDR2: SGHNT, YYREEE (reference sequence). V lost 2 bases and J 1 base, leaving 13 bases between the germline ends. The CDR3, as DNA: TGTGCCAGCAGCTTAGATATCGGCGGTTCCTACGAGCAGTACTTC. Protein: CASSLDIGGSYEQYF.

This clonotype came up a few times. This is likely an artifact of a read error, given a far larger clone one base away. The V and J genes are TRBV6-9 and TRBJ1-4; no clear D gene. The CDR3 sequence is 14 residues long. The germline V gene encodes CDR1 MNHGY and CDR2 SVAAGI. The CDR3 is CDSSYDTRREKLFF. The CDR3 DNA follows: TGTGACAGCAGTTACGACACCCGGAGGGAAAAACTGTTTTTT.

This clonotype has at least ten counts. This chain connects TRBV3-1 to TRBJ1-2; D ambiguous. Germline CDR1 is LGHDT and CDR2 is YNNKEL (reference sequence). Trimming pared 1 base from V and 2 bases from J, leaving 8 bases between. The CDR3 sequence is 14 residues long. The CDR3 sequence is CASSQGLANYGYTF. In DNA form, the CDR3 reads TGTGCCAGCAGCCAAGGCTTGGCGAACTATGGCTACACCTTC.

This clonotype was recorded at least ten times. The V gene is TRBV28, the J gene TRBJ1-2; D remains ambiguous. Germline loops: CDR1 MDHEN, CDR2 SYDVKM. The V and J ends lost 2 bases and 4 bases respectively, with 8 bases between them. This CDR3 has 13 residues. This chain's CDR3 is CASSLAPVYGYTF. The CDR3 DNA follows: TGTGCCAGCAGTTTAGCCCCGGTCTATGGCTACACCTTC.

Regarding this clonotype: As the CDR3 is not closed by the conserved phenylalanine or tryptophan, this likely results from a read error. The CDR3 here is CASGYCQGENTDTQYS. The CDR3 DNA is TGTGCCAGCGGTTACTGCCAGGGAGAGAACACAGATACGCAGTATTCT. The V call is TRBV6-2 or TRBV6-3, the J call TRBJ2-3, with D perhaps given as TRBD1 or TRBD2 (5 bases each). Germline V gives CDR1 MNHEY, CDR2 SVGEGT. The CDR3 is 16 amino acids.

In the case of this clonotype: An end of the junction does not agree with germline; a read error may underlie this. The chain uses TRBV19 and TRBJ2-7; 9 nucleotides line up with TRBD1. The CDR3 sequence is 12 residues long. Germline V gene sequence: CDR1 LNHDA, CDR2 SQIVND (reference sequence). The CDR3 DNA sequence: TGTGCCAGTCGGGACAGGGATGGCGAGAAGTACTTC. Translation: CASRDRDGEKYF. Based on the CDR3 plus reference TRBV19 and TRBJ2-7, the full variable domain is DGGITQSPKYLFRKEGQNVTLSCEQNLNHDAMYWYRQDPGQGLRLIYYSQIVNDFQKGDIAEGYSVSREKKESFPLTVTSAQKNPTAFYLCASRDRDGEKYFGPGTRLTVT.

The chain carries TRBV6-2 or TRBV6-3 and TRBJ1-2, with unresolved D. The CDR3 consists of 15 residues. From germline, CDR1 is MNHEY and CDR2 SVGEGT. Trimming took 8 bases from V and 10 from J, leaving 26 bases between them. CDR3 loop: CASGPGTWVGLVYTF. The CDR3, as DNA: TGTGCCAGCGGTCCAGGAACATGGGTCGGTCTTGTCTACACCTTC.

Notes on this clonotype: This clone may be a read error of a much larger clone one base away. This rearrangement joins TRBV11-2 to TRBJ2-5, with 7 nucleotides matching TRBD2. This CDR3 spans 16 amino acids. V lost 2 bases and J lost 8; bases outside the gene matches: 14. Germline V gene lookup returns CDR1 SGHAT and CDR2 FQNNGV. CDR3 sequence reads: CASSLYILGGIVTQYF. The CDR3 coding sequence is TGTGCCAGCAGCTTATATATCCTGGGGGGGATAGTTACCCAGTACTTC.